This T cell receptor beta chain comes out of a study of shared clonotypes between healthy human individuals. Sequencing was performed with immunoSEQ multiplex PCR; in TCRdb, only in-frame clones are kept and a portion is missing. The table lists about 1.1 million clones, about 72% of them singletons, with 0.89% in the top ten. This CDR3 comprises 11 residues. Germline CDR1 is MDHEN and CDR2 is SYDVKM. The V end was cut by 4 bases, the J end by 5 bases, with 3 bases between. This clone was seen a handful of times. The receptor comes from a man younger than 35 in good health. Some clones in this sample may be carry-over from other donors' samples. Sequencing input: memory CD4+ T cells from PBMCs. The subset is: CD45RA-negative fraction. The V gene is TRBV28, the J gene TRBJ1-5, with no clear D. Written as DNA, the CDR3 is TGTGCCAGCAGTTCGGATCAGCCCCAGCATTTT. Translation: CASSSDQPQHF.